This T cell receptor (beta chain) is drawn from a study of Ad26.COV2.S vaccination and SARS-CoV-2 variants. Produced via immunoSEQ multiplex PCR; TCRdb's table is partial and in-frame only. The table lists roughly 390,000 clones, 88% of them singletons. Treatment specified: about 20 received Ad26.COV2.S at low or high dose, single or two shots; about 5 received placebo; per-sample allocation not given. Vaccine and placebo recipients were sampled on day 63 after the first injection. Germline V gene sequence: CDR1 MGHRA, CDR2 YSYEKL. This CDR3 region has 13 residues. The V gene lost 0 bases and the J gene lost 4 bases, with 4 bases spanning the gap.

The V call is TRBV4-1, the J call TRBJ1-3; D gene uncertain. The receptor's source is a person aged 18-60 years who received the Ad26.COV2.S COVID-19 vaccine or a placebo. Source: peripheral blood, taken in a trial of Ad26.COV2.S vaccine versus placebo. The CDR3 sequence: CASSQEQGNTIYF. In nucleotides, the CDR3 is TGCGCCAGCAGCCAAGAGCAGGGAAACACCATATATTTT.